A selection of T cell receptor beta chains follows, all from one sample in a study of T cells in Graves' hyperthyroidism and ophthalmopathy. TCRdb reprocessed the multiplex PCR reads via MiXCR and lists one record per CDR3 protein. Among fewer than 500,000 distinct CDR3 sequences listed, approximately 14% were seen once. The material sequenced was blood. These receptors all come from a woman in her 30s with Graves' ophthalmopathy. The CDR3 runs from the conserved cysteine through the conserved F or W. Fields, in order: V gene, clone size, J gene, D gene, CDR3 protein, CDR3 DNA. A D gene is named only where the DNA matches it firmly. The size field is filled for only some rows; it gives once, few, many or a size class.

V: TRBV6-1; size: many; J: TRBJ2-1; D: TRBD1; CDR3: CASSGRDRGRYEQFF; DNA: TGTGCCAGCAGCGGCCGGGACAGGGGGAGGTATGAGCAGTTCTTC
V: TRBV28; size: many; J: TRBJ2-7; D: NA; CDR3: CASSWGWGNSEQYF; DNA: TGTGCCAGCAGTTGGGGATGGGGAAATAGCGAGCAGTACTTC
V: TRBV4-1; size: few; J: TRBJ2-1; D: NA; CDR3: CASSLKESRKISYNEQFF; DNA: TGCGCCAGCAGCCTAAAAGAATCCCGGAAGATCTCCTACAATGAGCAGTTCTTC
V: TRBV20-1; size: NA; J: TRBJ1-1; D: NA; CDR3: CSAMGDRGEAFF; DNA: TGCAGTGCTATGGGAGATCGGGGAGAAGCTTTCTTT
V: TRBV7-8; size: many; J: TRBJ1-5; D: TRBD1; CDR3: CASSNDRGQPQHF; DNA: TGTGCCAGCAGCAACGACAGGGGTCAGCCCCAGCATTTT
V: TRBV6-1; size: once; J: TRBJ2-2; D: NA; CDR3: CASMRGSDTGELFF; DNA: TGTGCCAGCATGCGGGGTTCGGACACCGGGGAGCTGTTTTTT
V: TRBV4-1; size: few; J: TRBJ1-5; D: NA; CDR3: CASSQDSRPAQPQHF; DNA: TGCGCCAGCAGCCAAGATAGCAGGCCTGCGCAGCCCCAGCATTTT
V: TRBV20-1; size: many; J: TRBJ2-7; D: NA; CDR3: CSASKETYEQYF; DNA: TGCAGTGCTAGTAAAGAAACCTACGAGCAGTACTTC
V: TRBV30; size: NA; J: TRBJ2-2; D: NA; CDR3: CACLPGTNTGELFF; DNA: TGTGCCTGTCTTCCAGGTACGAACACCGGGGAGCTGTTTTTT
V: TRBV30; size: many; J: TRBJ2-4; D: NA; CDR3: CAWSVSAKNIQYF; DNA: TGTGCCTGGAGTGTATCTGCCAAAAACATTCAGTACTTC
V: TRBV5-1; size: few; J: TRBJ2-3; D: NA; CDR3: CASSFVRVGTDTQYF; DNA: TGCGCCAGCAGCTTTGTTAGGGTGGGCACAGATACGCAGTATTTT
V: TRBV28; size: many; J: TRBJ2-1; D: TRBD2; CDR3: CASTVGGTSSYNEQFF; DNA: TGTGCCAGCACTGTAGGTGGGACTAGCTCCTACAATGAGCAGTTCTTC
V: TRBV12-5; size: few; J: TRBJ1-2; D: TRBD1; CDR3: CASGPDRVNYGYTF; DNA: TGTGCTAGTGGCCCGGACAGGGTTAACTATGGCTACACCTTC
V: TRBV2; size: many; J: TRBJ1-2; D: NA; CDR3: CASSDRGAGYGYTF; DNA: TGTGCCAGCAGTGACCGGGGGGCTGGGTATGGCTACACCTTC
V: TRBV2; size: NA; J: TRBJ2-1; D: TRBD2; CDR3: CASSEFGLAGGLNEQFF; DNA: TGTGCCAGCAGTGAGTTCGGCCTAGCGGGGGGGCTCAATGAGCAGTTCTTC
V: TRBV6-6; size: few; J: TRBJ1-2; D: NA; CDR3: CASSYSAGDGYTF; DNA: TGTGCCAGCAGTTACTCTGCGGGGGATGGCTACACCTTC
V: TRBV20-1; size: many; J: TRBJ1-5; D: NA; CDR3: CSAPDGRNSNQPQHF; DNA: TGCAGTGCTCCAGATGGGCGGAATAGCAATCAGCCCCAGCATTTT
V: TRBV11-2; size: many; J: TRBJ2-7; D: NA; CDR3: CASSLAAGHNYEQYF; DNA: TGTGCCAGCAGCTTAGCAGCGGGACATAACTACGAGCAGTACTTC
V: TRBV6-1; size: many; J: TRBJ1-6; D: NA; CDR3: CASSEFVPSPSSYNSPLHF; DNA: TGTGCCAGCAGTGAATTCGTTCCGAGTCCTAGCTCCTATAATTCACCCCTCCACTTT
V: TRBV11-2; size: many; J: TRBJ2-5; D: TRBD1; CDR3: CASSLGQGSEETQYF; DNA: TGTGCCAGCAGCTTGGGACAGGGATCCGAAGAGACCCAGTACTTC
V: TRBV28; size: many; J: TRBJ2-1; D: NA; CDR3: CASRRTIGSIGEQFF; DNA: TGTGCCAGCAGGAGAACCATCGGATCCATCGGTGAGCAGTTCTTC
V: TRBV20-1; size: many; J: TRBJ2-7; D: TRBD1; CDR3: CSASTGGRYEQYF; DNA: TGCAGTGCTAGTACAGGGGGCAGGTACGAGCAGTACTTC
V: TRBV27; size: many; J: TRBJ1-6; D: TRBD1; CDR3: CASSLWAGGNSPLHF; DNA: TGTGCCAGCAGTTTATGGGCAGGGGGTAATTCACCCCTCCACTTT
V: TRBV28; size: many; J: TRBJ2-7; D: NA; CDR3: CASSFRGISYEQYF; DNA: TGTGCCAGCAGTTTCAGAGGCATCTCCTACGAGCAGTACTTC
V: TRBV3-1; size: many; J: TRBJ2-3; D: NA; CDR3: CASSQEVLVDTQYF; DNA: TGTGCCAGCAGCCAAGAAGTATTGGTAGATACGCAGTATTTT
V: TRBV4-2; size: few; J: TRBJ1-1; D: TRBD1; CDR3: CASSGGGQAIF; DNA: TGTGCCAGCAGCGGGGGGGGACAGGCGATCTTT
V: TRBV30; size: many; J: TRBJ1-1; D: NA; CDR3: CAWSPGGGNTEAFF; DNA: TGTGCCTGGAGTCCCGGCGGGGGAAACACTGAAGCTTTCTTT
V: TRBV29-1; size: many; J: TRBJ1-1; D: TRBD1; CDR3: CSAISRDRVLMNTEAFF; DNA: TGCAGCGCTATCTCACGGGACAGGGTCCTAATGAACACTGAAGCTTTCTTT
V: TRBV4-1; size: many; J: TRBJ2-2; D: NA; CDR3: CASSQDTGSTGELFF; DNA: TGCGCCAGCAGCCAAGACACCGGGAGCACCGGGGAGCTGTTTTTT
V: TRBV29-1; size: few; J: TRBJ2-7; D: NA; CDR3: CSVVPSGYEQYF; DNA: TGCAGCGTTGTCCCGTCTGGGTACGAGCAGTACTTC
V: TRBV12-3/TRBV12-4; size: many; J: TRBJ2-1; D: TRBD2; CDR3: CASSFLAGGRGEQFF; DNA: TGTGCCAGCAGTTTCCTAGCGGGGGGGCGTGGTGAGCAGTTCTTC
V: TRBV20-1; size: NA; J: TRBJ1-3; D: NA; CDR3: CSATPIQDGSGNTMYF; DNA: TGCAGTGCTACTCCGATACAGGACGGTTCTGGAAACACCATGTATTTT
V: TRBV6-1; size: many; J: TRBJ2-5; D: NA; CDR3: CASSYGSAGSSETQYF; DNA: TGTGCCAGCAGTTACGGCTCGGCAGGGAGTAGTGAGACCCAGTACTTC
V: TRBV2; size: NA; J: TRBJ2-3; D: NA; CDR3: CASSVRQASTDTQYF; DNA: TGTGCCAGCAGTGTTCGGCAGGCAAGCACAGATACGCAGTATTTT
V: TRBV7-9; size: many; J: TRBJ2-5; D: TRBD2; CDR3: CASSGGTSGEETQYF; DNA: TGTGCCAGCAGCGGAGGGACTAGCGGGGAAGAGACCCAGTACTTC
V: TRBV20-1; size: NA; J: TRBJ2-4; D: TRBD2; CDR3: CSAPAGGAKNIQYF; DNA: TGCAGTGCGCCCGCGGGGGGGGCCAAAAACATTCAGTACTTC
V: TRBV5-1; size: NA; J: TRBJ2-1; D: TRBD2; CDR3: CASSAGGNEQFF; DNA: TGCGCCAGCAGCGCGGGGGGGAATGAGCAGTTCTTC
V: TRBV10-1; size: NA; J: TRBJ1-1; D: NA; CDR3: CASRRNIQDTEAFF; DNA: TGCGCCAGCAGACGAAACATACAGGACACTGAAGCTTTCTTT
V: TRBV11-2; size: many; J: TRBJ1-1; D: TRBD1; CDR3: CASSPGQWTEAFF; DNA: TGTGCCAGCAGTCCGGGACAGTGGACTGAAGCTTTCTTT
V: TRBV20-1; size: many; J: TRBJ2-7; D: TRBD1; CDR3: CSARRDSRGLTSYEQYF; DNA: TGCAGTGCTAGACGCGACTCCAGGGGGCTAACCTCCTACGAGCAGTACTTC
V: TRBV15; size: many; J: TRBJ1-2; D: NA; CDR3: CATSRGSTGRSGYGYTF; DNA: TGTGCCACCAGCAGGGGTTCGACAGGCCGCTCAGGGTATGGCTACACCTTC
V: TRBV6-1; size: many; J: TRBJ2-7; D: NA; CDR3: CASNPSGSYEQYF; DNA: TGTGCCAGCAACCCATCCGGGAGCTACGAGCAGTACTTC
V: TRBV7-8; size: many; J: TRBJ1-1; D: TRBD1; CDR3: CASSQRQGRGTEAFF; DNA: TGTGCCAGCAGCCAACGACAGGGTAGAGGCACTGAAGCTTTCTTT
V: TRBV28; size: NA; J: TRBJ2-7; D: NA; CDR3: CASSPPAATPYEQYF; DNA: TGTGCCAGCAGCCCTCCGGCGGCTACCCCCTACGAGCAGTACTTC
V: TRBV12-3/TRBV12-4; size: NA; J: TRBJ2-1; D: TRBD1; CDR3: CASSLMTGSNELSF; DNA: TGTGCCAGCAGTTTAATGACAGGGAGCAATGAGCTGTCCTTC
V: TRBV11-2; size: many; J: TRBJ1-6; D: NA; CDR3: CASSLGGPLHF; DNA: TGTGCCAGCAGCTTAGGTGGGCCCCTCCACTTT
V: TRBV28; size: many; J: TRBJ2-3; D: TRBD1; CDR3: CASRVTGLDTQYF; DNA: TGTGCCAGCAGAGTGACAGGGCTGGATACGCAGTATTTT
V: TRBV12-3/TRBV12-4; size: many; J: TRBJ2-6; D: TRBD1; CDR3: CASRAGGAGANVLTF; DNA: TGTGCCAGCAGAGCAGGGGGTGCTGGGGCCAACGTCCTGACTTTC
V: TRBV6-5; size: NA; J: TRBJ2-5; D: NA; CDR3: CASSYRGAGMQETQYF; DNA: TGTGCCAGCAGTTACAGAGGCGCAGGGATGCAAGAGACCCAGTACTTC
V: TRBV10-2; size: many; J: TRBJ1-2; D: NA; CDR3: CASSERRLASNYGYTF; DNA: TGCGCCAGCAGTGAACGTCGGCTAGCGTCTAACTATGGCTACACCTTC
V: TRBV11-2; size: NA; J: TRBJ2-1; D: TRBD2; CDR3: CASSPTSGGAFGNEQFF; DNA: TGTGCCAGCAGCCCGACTAGCGGGGGGGCCTTCGGCAATGAGCAGTTCTTC
V: TRBV29-1; size: NA; J: TRBJ2-2; D: NA; CDR3: CSVWPGHAGELFF; DNA: TGCAGCGTTTGGCCAGGACACGCCGGGGAGCTGTTTTTT